Sequencing of this TCR beta chain was carried out in a study of blood T cell repertoires in COVID-19. The authors' processing: The assay estimated nucleated cells by amplifying reference gene primers. Some clones are missing from TCRdb's copy, which holds only in-frame ones; the method was immunoSEQ multiplex PCR. Clone size and the V and J calls come from that table; the DNA yielded D and trimming. Among around 200,000 clones listed, approximately 81% were seen once. Unmatched junction bases numbered 1, after V lost 7 bases and J lost 2 bases. The CDR3 has 11 residues. Germline values: CDR1 GTSNPN, CDR2 SVGIG (reference sequence).

This clonotype originated in a man aged 35 to 55 who had recovered from COVID-19. Input material: PBMCs or T cells enriched from blood (not recorded which). The chain carries TRBV30 and TRBJ1-2, with 7 bases fitting TRBD1. The CDR3 sequence is CASDRNYGYTF. The CDR3 nucleotides are TGTGCCTCGGACAGGAACTATGGCTACACCTTC.